There are a few counts of the clone carrying this T cell receptor (beta chain). One end of the junction is discordant with germline, which a read error may explain. The CDR3 sequence is 15 residues long. The data were taken from a study of blood T cells in healthy people across ages. The use of a sample-barcoded 5' primer and a J-beta primer mix characterized a second PCR of about 7 to 12 cycles. TCRdb re-called the 5' RACE reads with MiXCR, one entry per CDR3 protein. The sample consists of 900,000 to 950,000 distinct CDR3 sequences, almost 30% of them appearing once. The data also belong to a second study, concerning T cells of mothers and their children.

This clonotype was obtained from a woman aged 40 to 50 in good health. This sequence joins TRBV12-3 or TRBV12-4 and TRBJ2-1; TRBD2 might be the D (5 bases). Sequences were obtained from blood. The CDR3 region has the DNA TGTGCCGGCAGTTTAGGGCTAGCTTCCTACAATGAGCAGTTCTTC. Translation: CAGSLGLASYNEQFF.